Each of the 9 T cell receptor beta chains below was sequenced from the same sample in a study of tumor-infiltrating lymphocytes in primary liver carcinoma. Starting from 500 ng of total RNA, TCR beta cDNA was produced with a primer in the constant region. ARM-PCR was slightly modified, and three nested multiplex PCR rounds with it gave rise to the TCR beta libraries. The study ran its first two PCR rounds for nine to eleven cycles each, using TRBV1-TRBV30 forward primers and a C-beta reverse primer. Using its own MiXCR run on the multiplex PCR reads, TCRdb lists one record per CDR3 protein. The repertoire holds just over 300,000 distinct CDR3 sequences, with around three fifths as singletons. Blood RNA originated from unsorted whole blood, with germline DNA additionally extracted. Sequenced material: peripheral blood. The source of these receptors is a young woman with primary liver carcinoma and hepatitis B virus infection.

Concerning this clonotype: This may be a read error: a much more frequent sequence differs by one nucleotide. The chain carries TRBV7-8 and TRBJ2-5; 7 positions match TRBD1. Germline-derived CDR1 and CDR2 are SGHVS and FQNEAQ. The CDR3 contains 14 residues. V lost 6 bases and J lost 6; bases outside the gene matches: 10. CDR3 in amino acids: CASRLTTGVKTQYF. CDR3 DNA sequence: TGTGCCAGCAGATTAACAACAGGGGTAAAGACCCAGTACTTC.

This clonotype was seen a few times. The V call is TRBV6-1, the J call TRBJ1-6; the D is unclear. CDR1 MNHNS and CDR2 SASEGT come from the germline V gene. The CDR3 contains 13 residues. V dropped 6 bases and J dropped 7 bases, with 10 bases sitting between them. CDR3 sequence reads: CASRRHENSPLHF. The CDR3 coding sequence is TGTGCCAGCAGGAGGCATGAGAATTCACCCCTCCACTTT.

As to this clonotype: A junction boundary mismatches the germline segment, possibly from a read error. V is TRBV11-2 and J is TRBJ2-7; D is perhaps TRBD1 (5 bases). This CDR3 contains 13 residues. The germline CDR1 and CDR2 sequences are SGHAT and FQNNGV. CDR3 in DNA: TGTGCCAGTAGCTTATTACTGGGGCGCGGGCAGTACTTC. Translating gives CASSLLLGRGQYF.

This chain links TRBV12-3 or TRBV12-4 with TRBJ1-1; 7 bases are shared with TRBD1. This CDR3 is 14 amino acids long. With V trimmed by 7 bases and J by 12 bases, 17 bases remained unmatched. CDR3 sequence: CASTFRGIPGGTFF. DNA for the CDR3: TGTGCCAGCACCTTCAGGGGGATCCCGGGGGGAACTTTCTTT.

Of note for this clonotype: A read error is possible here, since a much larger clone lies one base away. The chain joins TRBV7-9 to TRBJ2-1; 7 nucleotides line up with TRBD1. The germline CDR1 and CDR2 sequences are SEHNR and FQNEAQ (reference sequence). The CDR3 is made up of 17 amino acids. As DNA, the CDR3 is TGTGCCAGCAGCCCAAGGGTCCGACAGGGATCGCGGAATGGGCAGTTCTTC. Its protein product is CASSPRVRQGSRNGQFF. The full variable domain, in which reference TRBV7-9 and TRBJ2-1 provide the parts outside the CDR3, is DTGVSQNPRHKITKRGQNVTFRCDPISEHNRLYWYRQTLGQGPEFLTYFQNEAQLEKSRLLSDRFSAERPKGSFSTLEIQRTEQGDSAMYLCASSPRVRQGSRNGQFFGPGTRLTVL.

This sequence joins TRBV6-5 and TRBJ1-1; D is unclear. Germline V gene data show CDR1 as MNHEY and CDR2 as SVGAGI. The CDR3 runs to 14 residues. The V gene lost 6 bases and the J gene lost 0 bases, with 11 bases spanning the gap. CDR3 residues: CASRHGMLNTEAFF. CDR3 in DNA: TGTGCCAGCAGACACGGGATGCTGAACACTGAAGCTTTCTTT.

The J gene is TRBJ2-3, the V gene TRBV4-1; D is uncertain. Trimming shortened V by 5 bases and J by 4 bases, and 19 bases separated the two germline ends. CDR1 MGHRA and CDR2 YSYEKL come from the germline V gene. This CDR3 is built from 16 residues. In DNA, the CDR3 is TGCGCCAGCAGCTCCCAACCGGTGGGCTCGGCAGATACGCAGTATTTT. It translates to CASSSQPVGSADTQYF.

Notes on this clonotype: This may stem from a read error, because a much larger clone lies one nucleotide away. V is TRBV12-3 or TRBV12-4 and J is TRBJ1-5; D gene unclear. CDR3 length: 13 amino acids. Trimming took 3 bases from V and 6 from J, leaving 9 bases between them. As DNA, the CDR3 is TGTGCCAGCAGTTTGACGGTCGGTCAGCCCCAGCATTTT. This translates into CASSLTVGQPQHF.

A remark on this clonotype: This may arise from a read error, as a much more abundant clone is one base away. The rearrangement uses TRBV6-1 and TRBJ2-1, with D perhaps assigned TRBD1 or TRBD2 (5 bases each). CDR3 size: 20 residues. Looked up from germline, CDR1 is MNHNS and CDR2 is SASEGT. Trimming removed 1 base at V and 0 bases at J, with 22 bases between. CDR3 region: CASSEGTGSERGFSYNEQFF. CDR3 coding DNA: TGTGCCAGCAGTGAAGGAACGGGGAGCGAGAGGGGATTCTCCTACAATGAGCAGTTCTTC.